This T cell receptor beta chain is from a study of OX40 agonist ivuxolimab in advanced cancers. About the study: From roughly 20 to 79 years was the age range, with a mean of roughly 64 years, and 65% to 90% were male.

The cohort excluded patients with autoimmune disease history or systemic immunosuppression. The germline CDR1 and CDR2 sequences are SNHLY and FYNNEI. The CDR3 sequence is 15 residues long. V shed 5 bases and J shed 2 bases, with 13 bases lying between them. Sequencing used immunoSEQ multiplex PCR; TCRdb keeps in-frame clones, though not all of them. The sample holds tens of thousands of clones, 82% seen once. The TCR comes from an adult with an advanced solid tumor such as melanoma, head and neck, liver or kidney cancer. Material: CD4+ or CD8+ T cells sorted from blood, obtained in a trial of the OX40 agonist ivuxolimab. The V gene is TRBV2, the J gene TRBJ1-3; TRBD1 might be the D (6 bases). Here the CDR3 DNA reads TGTGCCAGCAGTTTACAGGGTTGGGCTGGAAACACCATATATTTT. Protein sequence: CASSLQGWAGNTIYF.